Listed below are T cell receptor beta chains from one sample, sequenced in a study of blood T cell repertoires in COVID-19. Data came from immunoSEQ multiplex PCR; TCRdb stores just in-frame clones and leaves some out. The data show tens of thousands of clones, over 80% seen once. Sequenced material: peripheral blood. These receptors were taken from a human donor in a cohort sampled during active COVID-19. Each CDR3 is given with its conserved first and last residue. D genes are given only for firm matches. Clone size is given for some rows only: seen once, a few or many times, or a class if the clone is expanded.

v_call,d_call,clone_size,j_call,cdr3_length,cdr3_aa,cdr3_nt
TRBV12-3/TRBV12-4,-,few,TRBJ1-3,12,CATRWSENTIYF,TGTGCCACCAGGTGGTCAGAAAACACCATATATTTT
TRBV20-1,TRBD2,-,TRBJ2-3,16,CSASKAGSGVGDTQYF,TGCAGTGCTAGTAAGGCGGGTAGCGGGGTTGGAGATACGCAGTATTTT
TRBV6-5,TRBD2,-,TRBJ2-2,16,CASSYSGRGGTGELFF,TGTGCCAGCAGTTACTCGGGACGGGGGGGGACCGGGGAGCTGTTTTTT
TRBV4-1,TRBD2,few,TRBJ2-3,18,CASSLRLAGSESTDTQYF,TGCGCCAGCAGCCTCCGGCTAGCGGGGTCCGAAAGCACAGATACGCAGTATTTT
TRBV30,-,once,TRBJ1-1,15,CAWSVGKGVNTEAFF,TGTGCCTGGAGTGTAGGTAAGGGAGTTAACACTGAAGCTTTCTTT
TRBV7-2,TRBD2,-,TRBJ2-6,18,CASSFRLAGFSGANVLTF,TGTGCCAGCAGCTTCAGGCTAGCGGGGTTCTCTGGGGCCAACGTCCTGACTTTC
TRBV13,-,-,TRBJ2-2,15,CASSFDRPDTGELFF,TGTGCCAGCAGCTTTGACAGACCGGACACCGGGGAGCTGTTTTTT
TRBV6-6,-,-,TRBJ1-1,13,CATSSQGNTEAFF,TGTGCCACCAGCAGTCAGGGGAACACTGAAGCTTTCTTT
TRBV5-4,-,-,TRBJ1-3,11,CASSLGDTIYF,TGTGCCAGCAGCTTGGGAGACACCATATATTTT
TRBV7-4,-,-,TRBJ2-7,12,CASSLTGNEQYF,TGTGCCAGCAGCTTAACCGGGAACGAGCAGTACTTC
TRBV10-2,TRBD1,-,TRBJ1-2,17,CASIPQDLQGGKNGYTF,TGCGCCAGCATACCACAAGACCTTCAGGGGGGAAAGAATGGCTACACCTTC
TRBV5-4,TRBD2,once,TRBJ2-3,16,CASSFGLAGGSDTQYF,TGTGCCAGCAGCTTCGGACTAGCGGGAGGTTCAGATACGCAGTATTTT
TRBV11-2,-,once,TRBJ1-3,15,CASSSTVLSGNTIYF,TGTGCCAGCAGTTCGACAGTACTCTCTGGAAACACCATATATTTT
TRBV29-1,TRBD2,-,TRBJ2-3,19,CSVVVWGEIAGGRTDTQYF,TGCAGCGTTGTCGTCTGGGGGGAAATAGCGGGAGGAAGGACAGATACGCAGTATTTT
TRBV18,-,few,TRBJ2-7,15,CASSPSGSLRYEQYF,TGTGCCAGCTCACCTTCAGGTTCCCTGCGCTACGAGCAGTACTTC
TRBV13,-,medium-sized,TRBJ2-5,15,CASSPLFRGGETQYF,TGTGCCAGCAGCCCCCTTTTCCGAGGTGGGGAGACCCAGTACTTC
TRBV19,-,-,TRBJ2-2,18,CASIPVGKGLSRTGELFF,TGTGCCAGTATTCCGGTCGGGAAAGGGTTAAGTCGCACCGGGGAGCTGTTTTTT
TRBV10-3,TRBD2,few,TRBJ2-7,15,CAISAPRGEKDEQYF,TGTGCCATCAGTGCCCCCCGGGGGGAGAAGGACGAGCAGTACTTC
TRBV13,-,-,TRBJ2-7,15,CASSLSAGPTYEQYF,TGTGCCAGCAGCTTAAGCGCGGGTCCGACCTACGAGCAGTACTTC
TRBV5-8,-,-,TRBJ2-2,13,CASSRSNTRELFF,TGTGCCAGCAGTCGCTCGAACACGAGGGAGCTGTTTTTT
TRBV5-4,TRBD2,-,TRBJ2-3,14,CASSYRDYTDTQYF,TGTGCCAGCAGCTACCGGGACTACACAGATACGCAGTATTTT
TRBV12-3/TRBV12-4,-,-,TRBJ1-6,12,CATQAGLSPLHF,TGTGCCACCCAAGCGGGTTTATCACCCCTCCACTTT
TRBV5-1,-,-,TRBJ2-6,18,CASRLTGTLNSGANVLTF,TGCGCCAGCAGACTAACCGGGACATTGAACTCTGGGGCCAACGTCCTGACTTTC
TRBV7-3,-,-,TRBJ2-1,15,CASSTQGLKDSEQFF,TGTGCCAGCAGCACACAGGGTCTCAAGGACAGTGAGCAGTTCTTC
TRBV12-3/TRBV12-4,-,-,TRBJ1-1,13,CASSLQGNTEAFF,TGTGCCAGCAGTTTGCAGGGGAACACTGAAGCTTTCTTT
TRBV20-1,-,-,TRBJ1-2,11,CGGTEGYGYTF,TGCGGAGGGACGGAGGGCTATGGCTACACCTTC
TRBV2,-,few,TRBJ2-7,11,CASRLTLGRYF,TGTGCCAGCAGGCTTACACTAGGCCGGTACTTC
TRBV19,TRBD1,-,TRBJ1-5,13,CASSTDRNQPQHF,TGTGCCAGTAGTACGGACAGGAATCAGCCCCAGCATTTT
TRBV5-1,TRBD1,-,TRBJ1-4,15,CASSVRGTVNEKLFF,TGCGCCAGCAGCGTCAGGGGGACGGTTAATGAAAAACTGTTTTTT
TRBV6-6,-,-,TRBJ1-2,14,CASSQAARDYGYTF,TGTGCCAGCAGTCAGGCAGCCCGGGATTATGGCTACACCTTC
TRBV2,-,-,TRBJ1-1,13,CASSEHLNTEAFF,TGTGCCAGCAGTGAACACTTGAACACTGAAGCTTTCTTT
TRBV7-9,TRBD1,-,TRBJ1-1,16,CASSPRTGSMNTEAFF,TGTGCCAGCAGCCCCCGGACAGGGAGCATGAACACTGAAGCTTTCTTT
TRBV2,TRBD1,few,TRBJ1-4,13,CASDGQGSGKLFF,TGTGCCAGCGACGGACAGGGCAGTGGAAAACTGTTTTTT
TRBV11-3,-,-,TRBJ2-1,13,CASSLVLGGEQFF,TGTGCCAGCAGCTTAGTACTAGGGGGTGAGCAGTTCTTC
TRBV19,-,-,TRBJ1-5,12,CASSLGGQPQHF,TGTGCCAGTAGTCTGGGAGGTCAGCCCCAGCATTTT
TRBV5-8,TRBD1,-,TRBJ1-5,17,CASSSLDRALSNQPQHF,TGTGCCAGCAGCTCCCTTGACAGGGCGCTTTCTAATCAGCCCCAGCATTTT
TRBV7-2,TRBD2,-,TRBJ2-7,14,CASSLEWTSGSKYF,TGTGCCAGCAGCTTAGAGTGGACTAGCGGGAGTAAGTACTTC
TRBV14,-,-,TRBJ1-1,13,CASSQDRETEAFF,TGTGCCAGCAGCCAAGACAGGGAAACTGAAGCTTTCTTT
TRBV5-4,-,-,TRBJ1-1,15,CASSSQTVPNTEAFF,TGTGCCAGCAGCTCCCAGACAGTTCCGAACACTGAAGCTTTCTTT
TRBV10-3,-,-,TRBJ1-5,15,CAISESQGSNQPQHF,TGTGCCATCAGTGAGTCCCAGGGGAGCAATCAGCCCCAGCATTTT
TRBV7-3,TRBD1,-,TRBJ1-2,15,CASSGDRGQRHRYTF,TGTGCCAGCAGCGGTGACAGGGGACAACGCCATCGCTACACCTTC
TRBV5-1,-,medium-sized,TRBJ1-2,13,CASSSDGQYGYTF,TGCGCCAGCAGCTCAGATGGCCAGTATGGCTACACCTTC
TRBV7-8,TRBD2,-,TRBJ2-7,18,CASSRGGSGGVFSYEQYF,TGTGCCAGCAGCCGAGGCGGTAGCGGGGGGGTATTTTCCTACGAGCAGTACTTC